The rows below give T cell receptor beta chains drawn from one sample of a study of beta chain features in type 1 diabetes. This table comes from immunoSEQ multiplex PCR, and its TCRdb copy is limited to in-frame clones, with some not included. The sample holds just under 150,000 clones, around an eighth seen once. Material for sequencing was central memory CD4+ T cells from blood. The receptors derive from a man aged 18 to 29 with type 1 diabetes. Both conserved end residues are part of each CDR3.

length: 16
V: TRBV7-2
J: TRBJ2-3
CDR3: CASSSGGLAGTDTQYF

length: 14
V: TRBV25-1
J: TRBJ1-5
CDR3: CASSVQGNNQPQHF

length: 14
V: TRBV7-6
J: TRBJ2-1
CDR3: CASSLAGGHNEQFF

length: 15
V: TRBV30
J: TRBJ1-5
CDR3: CAWSSLDGSNQPQHF

length: 14
V: TRBV6-5
J: TRBJ2-3
CDR3: CASRRTSGTDTQYF

length: 16
V: TRBV7-8
J: TRBJ2-5
CDR3: CASSFPWTSGQETQYF

length: 15
V: TRBV28
J: TRBJ1-6
CDR3: CASTLGDRYNSPLHF

length: 17
V: TRBV7-9
J: TRBJ1-1
CDR3: CASSLVGYTGRSTEAFF

length: 13
V: TRBV27
J: TRBJ2-3
CDR3: CASSFTWRDTQYF

length: 14
V: TRBV5-1
J: TRBJ1-4
CDR3: CASRGNPTNEKLFF

length: 15
V: TRBV6-1
J: TRBJ2-2
CDR3: CASSDRQRYTGELFF

length: 16
V: TRBV4-1
J: TRBJ2-6
CDR3: CASSQVATAGANVLTF

length: 13
V: TRBV7-9
J: TRBJ2-1
CDR3: CASSLDAHNEQFF

length: 13
V: TRBV29-1
J: TRBJ2-7
CDR3: CSVVSGVSYEQYF

length: 14
V: TRBV5-1
J: TRBJ1-4
CDR3: CASSLGAFGEKLFF

length: 16
V: TRBV9
J: TRBJ2-5
CDR3: CASSVFAGGNQETQYF

length: 13
V: TRBV29-1
J: TRBJ1-1
CDR3: CSVGGQEGTEAFF

length: 15
V: TRBV7-9
J: TRBJ2-1
CDR3: CASSLAQRGGGEQFF

length: 10
V: TRBV29-1
J: TRBJ1-1
CDR3: CSVVNTEAFF

length: 15
V: TRBV2
J: TRBJ2-3
CDR3: CASSRQGSSTDTQYF

length: 15
V: TRBV9
J: TRBJ1-4
CDR3: CASSVTGDNWEKLFF

length: 16
V: TRBV9
J: TRBJ1-3
CDR3: CASSVGTSLSGNTIYF

length: 14
V: TRBV29-1
J: TRBJ2-3
CDR3: CSVVASLSTDTQYF

length: 14
V: TRBV30
J: TRBJ1-2
CDR3: CAWTGTGRRGGYTF

length: 15
V: TRBV29-1
J: TRBJ2-3
CDR3: CSVDRGWERTDTQYF

length: 15
V: TRBV7-2
J: TRBJ1-6
CDR3: CASSPGTGHNSPLHF

length: 13
V: TRBV9
J: TRBJ1-1
CDR3: CASSVEWGAEAFF

length: 14
V: TRBV29-1
J: TRBJ2-2
CDR3: CSVERTANTGELFF